Listed below are T cell receptor beta chains from one sample, sequenced in a study of blood T cell repertoires in COVID-19. Only in-frame clones appear in the TCRdb table, and some are missing; sequencing was by immunoSEQ multiplex PCR. The table lists about 160,000 clones, about 80% of them singletons. Specimen: PBMCs or T cells enriched from blood (not recorded which). The receptors shown here come from a woman aged 55-70 years who had recovered from COVID-19. Both conserved end residues are part of each CDR3. The D gene is left open where the match is weak. Where a row states a size, it is once, few, many or the class of an expanded clone; other rows omit it.

>TRBD1|TRBV9|TRBJ1-1|NA
TGTGCCAGCAGCGCCGTGGACAGGGGTAAAGCTTTCTTT
CASSAVDRGKAFF
>NA|TRBV11-2|TRBJ2-7|NA
TGTGCCAGCAGCTTAGCCAGGGTCTACGAGCAGTACTTC
CASSLARVYEQYF
>NA|TRBV11-3|TRBJ1-1|NA
TGTGCCAGCAGCTTAGAGACAGGATCTGAAGCTTTCTTT
CASSLETGSEAFF
>NA|TRBV19|TRBJ1-1|NA
TGTGCCAGTCTGGGCGCCGGTGAAACTGAAGCTTTCTTT
CASLGAGETEAFF
>NA|TRBV6-2/TRBV6-3|TRBJ2-5|NA
TGTGCCAGCAGTGCGTCCCGGGGGTTACAAGAGACCCAGTACTTC
CASSASRGLQETQYF
>NA|TRBV18|TRBJ1-3|few
TGTGCCAGCTCACCAGTGGTCGGCTCTGGAAACACCATATATTTT
CASSPVVGSGNTIYF
>NA|TRBV14|TRBJ1-1|few
TGTGCCAGCAGTAACGAGTTCAACACTGAAGCTTTCTTT
CASSNEFNTEAFF
>TRBD1|TRBV19|TRBJ1-5|NA
TGTGCCAGTAGTGGACAGGGGGGGAATCAGCCCCAGCATTTT
CASSGQGGNQPQHF
>TRBD1|TRBV18|TRBJ2-7|NA
TGTGCCAGCTCACCCGGGACAGGGGGCTACGAGCAGTACTTC
CASSPGTGGYEQYF
>TRBD1|TRBV7-9|TRBJ1-2|few
TGTGCCAGCACCCTGCCGCCAGGGACAGGGGATTACACCTTC
CASTLPPGTGDYTF
>TRBD1|TRBV20-1|TRBJ1-1|NA
TGCAGTGCTAGTGGACAGGTTCGCACTGAAGCTTTCTTT
CSASGQVRTEAFF
>NA|TRBV2|TRBJ1-2|NA
TGTGCCAGCAGGGTAGACAGTATTACCAATGGCTACACCTTC
CASRVDSITNGYTF
>TRBD2|TRBV29-1|TRBJ2-7|NA
TGCAGCGTTGTGGGGGGGGAAGCAGTCTTCGGCCACGAGCAGTACTTC
CSVVGGEAVFGHEQYF
>NA|TRBV27|TRBJ1-4|NA
TGTGCCAGCAGTCCCTACGGTACAACTAATGAAAAACTGTTTTTT
CASSPYGTTNEKLFF
>TRBD1|TRBV6-5|TRBJ1-4|NA
TGTGCCACGCGAATGGACAGGTGGAATGAAAAACTGTTTTTT
CATRMDRWNEKLFF
>NA|TRBV27|TRBJ1-5|NA
TGTGCCAGCAGGCGGCTGGACAGCCAGCCCCAGCATTTT
CASRRLDSQPQHF
>NA|TRBV9|TRBJ1-4|NA
TGTGCCAGCAGCTTCTTCGAGTCGGGGAAACTGTTTTTT
CASSFFESGKLFF
>TRBD1|TRBV7-8|TRBJ1-2|NA
TGTGCCAGCAGCCCCAGGGACAGCCTTTACTATGGCTACACCTTC
CASSPRDSLYYGYTF
>TRBD2|TRBV4-1|TRBJ2-7|NA
TGCGCCAGCAGCCAAGGATTAGGACTAGCCCCGGTCGAGCAGTACTTC
CASSQGLGLAPVEQYF
>NA|TRBV19|TRBJ1-2|NA
TGTGCCAGTTCCCTACAGGGTTATGGCTACACCTTC
CASSLQGYGYTF
>NA|TRBV2|TRBJ2-1|NA
TGTGCCAATACCAAGGGGCAGGACAATGAGCAGTTCTTC
CANTKGQDNEQFF
>NA|TRBV12-3/TRBV12-4|TRBJ1-2|few
TGTGCCAGCAGTTTCGGACAGTATGGCTACACCTTC
CASSFGQYGYTF
>NA|TRBV7-6|TRBJ1-2|once
TGTGCCAGCAGCCCCGGAGAGGTTCGTACTGGCTACACCTTC
CASSPGEVRTGYTF
>TRBD1|TRBV10-3|TRBJ1-6|NA
TGTGCCATCAGTGAGCCGGGACAGGGTTCGCATTCACCCCTCCACTTT
CAISEPGQGSHSPLHF
>NA|TRBV5-1|TRBJ2-2|NA
TGCGCCAGCAGCTTCGAGTCCGAGGCCGGGGAGCTGTTTTTT
CASSFESEAGELFF
>NA|TRBV5-6|TRBJ2-3|NA
TGTGCCAGCAGCTTGGCGGGGGTGTACACAGATACGCAGTATTTT
CASSLAGVYTDTQYF
>NA|TRBV19|TRBJ1-5|NA
TGTGCCAGTAGTACGGGGGGCAATCAGCCCCAGCATTTT
CASSTGGNQPQHF
>NA|TRBV19|TRBJ1-3|NA
TGTGCTAGTAGTATCGGGGACTCTGGAAACACCATATATTTT
CASSIGDSGNTIYF